Here is one T cell receptor beta chain with its context. A sample-barcoded 5' primer and a J-beta primer mix were used in a second PCR of about 7 to 12 cycles. The template-switch adaptor was a 5' adaptor with 12 random nucleotides. It tagged each cDNA molecule. TCRdb independently ran MiXCR on the 5' RACE reads; one entry per CDR3 protein. In the table there are hundreds of thousands of distinct CDR3 sequences, 20% to 25% of which are singletons. The CDR3 has 16 amino acids. Germline V gene sequence: CDR1 SGHRS, CDR2 YFSETQ. The V end was cut by 0 bases, the J end by 2 bases, with 9 bases between. This entry comes from a study of blood T cells in healthy people across ages. Study context: About one barcoded beta molecule per two T cells was the capture yield of template switching.

These data were also filed under a second study, of T cells of mothers and their children. According to that study: Reverse transcription into cDNA received all extracted RNA, at approximately 1.5 ug per 15 ul. Relative to unrelated pairs, biologically related mother-child dyads exhibited marginally greater, non-significant overlap.

The chain combines TRBV5-1 with TRBJ2-6; the D gene is possibly TRBD2 (5 bases). The TCR sequence derives from a boy between 10 and 17 years old in good health. Material: blood. CDR3 sequence: CASSLERGAGANVLTF. The CDR3 bases are TGCGCCAGCAGCTTGGAACGGGGAGCTGGGGCCAACGTCCTGACTTTC.